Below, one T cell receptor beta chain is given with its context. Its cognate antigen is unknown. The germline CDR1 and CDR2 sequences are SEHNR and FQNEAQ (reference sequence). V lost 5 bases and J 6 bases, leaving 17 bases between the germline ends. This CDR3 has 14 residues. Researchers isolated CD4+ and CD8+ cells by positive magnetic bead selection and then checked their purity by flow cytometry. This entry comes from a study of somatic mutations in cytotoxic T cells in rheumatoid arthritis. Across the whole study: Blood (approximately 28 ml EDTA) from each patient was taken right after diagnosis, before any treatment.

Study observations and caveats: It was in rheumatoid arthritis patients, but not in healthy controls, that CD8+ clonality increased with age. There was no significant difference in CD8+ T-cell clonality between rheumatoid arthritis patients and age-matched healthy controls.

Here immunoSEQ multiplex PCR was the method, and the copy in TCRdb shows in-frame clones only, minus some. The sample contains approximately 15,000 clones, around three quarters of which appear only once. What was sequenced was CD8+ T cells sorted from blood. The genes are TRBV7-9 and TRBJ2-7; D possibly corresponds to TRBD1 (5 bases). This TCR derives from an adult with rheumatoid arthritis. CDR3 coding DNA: TGTGCCAGCAGCGCCTCGACAGCCTCTGCCGAGCAGTACTTC. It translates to CASSASTASAEQYF.